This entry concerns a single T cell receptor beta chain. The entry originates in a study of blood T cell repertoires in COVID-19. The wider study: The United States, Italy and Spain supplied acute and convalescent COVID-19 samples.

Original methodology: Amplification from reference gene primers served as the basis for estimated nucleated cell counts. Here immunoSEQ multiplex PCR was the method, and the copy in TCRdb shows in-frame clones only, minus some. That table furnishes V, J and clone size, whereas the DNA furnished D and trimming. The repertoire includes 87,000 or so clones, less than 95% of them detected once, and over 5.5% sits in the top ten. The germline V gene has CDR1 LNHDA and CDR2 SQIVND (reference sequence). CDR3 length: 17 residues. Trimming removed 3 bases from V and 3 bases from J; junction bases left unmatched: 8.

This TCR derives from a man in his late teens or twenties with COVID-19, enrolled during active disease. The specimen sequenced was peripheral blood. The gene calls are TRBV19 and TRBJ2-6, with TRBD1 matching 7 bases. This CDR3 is CASSIVTGVFGANVLTF. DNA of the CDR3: TGTGCCAGTAGTATCGTTACAGGGGTTTTTGGGGCCAACGTCCTGACTTTC.